This TCR beta chain stems from a study of T cell repertoires in cytomegalovirus infection. As to this clonotype: The target antigen is unknown.

In TCRdb, the reads were re-called with MiXCR into one record per CDR3 protein. The repertoire has under 200,000 distinct CDR3 sequences, about a fifth of them found once; the top ten carry roughly 25%. V shed 7 bases and J shed 8 bases, with 17 bases lying between them. This CDR3 comprises 14 residues. The germline V gene has CDR1 SGHVT and CDR2 SQSDAQ. The receptor was isolated from a human donor in good health (CMV status not recorded). Some clones in this sample may be carry-over from other donors' samples. The chain carries TRBV7-4 and TRBJ1-4, with D tentatively TRBD1 (5 bases). The source material was CD8+ T cells from cultured PBMCs, sampled from culture after CMV antigen stimulation. The CDR3 nucleotides read TGTGCCAGCAACGCTGACAGCAACCAAGAAAAACTGTTTTTT. Translating gives CASNADSNQEKLFF.